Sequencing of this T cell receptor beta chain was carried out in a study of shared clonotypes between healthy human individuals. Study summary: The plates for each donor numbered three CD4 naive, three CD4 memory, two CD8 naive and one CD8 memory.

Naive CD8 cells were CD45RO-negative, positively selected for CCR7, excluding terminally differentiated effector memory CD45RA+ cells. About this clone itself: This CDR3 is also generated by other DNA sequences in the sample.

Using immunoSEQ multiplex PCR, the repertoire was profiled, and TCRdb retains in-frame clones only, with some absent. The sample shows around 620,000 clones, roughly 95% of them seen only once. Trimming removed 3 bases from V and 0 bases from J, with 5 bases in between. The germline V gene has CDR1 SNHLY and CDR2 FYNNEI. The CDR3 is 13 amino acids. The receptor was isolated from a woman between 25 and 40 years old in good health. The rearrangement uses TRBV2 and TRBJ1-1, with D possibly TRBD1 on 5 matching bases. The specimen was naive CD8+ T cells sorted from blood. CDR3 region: CASSEDMNTEAFF. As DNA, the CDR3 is TGTGCCAGCAGTGAGGACATGAACACTGAAGCTTTCTTT.